The 9 T cell receptor beta chains reported below all come from one sample, sequenced in a study of B cell selection in AIRE deficiency. Sorting defined conventional CD4 T cells as CD4+CD127+. Generated by immunoSEQ multiplex PCR, the TCRdb table keeps only in-frame clones and is missing some. This sample has 20,000 to 25,000 clones, with 97% found just once. Input material: conventional CD4+ T cells sorted from PBMCs. The source of these receptors is a human donor with AIRE deficiency.

The chain has TRBV28 and TRBJ2-7; no clear D. The CDR3 runs 13 residues. Trimming took off 6 bases at V and 0 bases at J, with 9 bases between the two ends. Germline CDR1 reads MDHEN; CDR2 reads SYDVKM. The CDR3 protein is CASRTSSSYEQYF. In nucleotides, the CDR3 is TGTGCCAGCAGAACGTCGAGCTCCTACGAGCAGTACTTC.

V is TRBV28 and J is TRBJ2-1, with D possibly matching TRBD2 (5 bases). There are 17 residues in the CDR3. Germline loops: CDR1 MDHEN, CDR2 SYDVKM. Trimming took 6 bases from V and 7 from J, leaving 25 bases between them. CDR3 in amino acids: CASSAPLGLGLQNEQFF. In nucleotides, the CDR3 is TGTGCCAGCAGCGCCCCCCTAGGACTTGGCCTTCAGAATGAGCAGTTCTTC.

The J gene is TRBJ2-3, the V gene TRBV4-2; 9 bases fit TRBD2. The V segment lost 3 bases and the J segment 4 bases; nucleotides outside the gene matches: 5. The CDR3 spans 15 residues. Germline-derived CDR1 and CDR2 are LGHNA and YNFKEQ. This CDR3 reads CASSHGLASPDTQYF. The CDR3 coding sequence is TGTGCCAGCAGCCATGGACTAGCGAGCCCAGATACGCAGTATTTT.

V is TRBV11-2 and J is TRBJ1-4, with 7 bases fitting TRBD1. The CDR3 is 16 residues long. The V gene end was trimmed by 2 bases and the J gene end by 5 bases; junction bases not matched to a gene: 8. In germline, CDR1 is SGHAT, CDR2 FQNNGV. The DNA of the CDR3 is TGTGCCAGCAGCTTACTGACAGGGAAGGGGAATGAAAAACTGTTTTTT. Translating gives CASSLLTGKGNEKLFF. Full variable domain (outside the CDR3, taken from reference TRBV11-2 and TRBJ1-4): EAGVAQSPRYKIIEKRQSVAFWCNPISGHATLYWYQQILGQGPKLLIQFQNNGVVDDSQLPKDRFSAERLKGVDSTLKIQPAKLEDSAVYLCASSLLTGKGNEKLFFGSGTQLSVL.

The CDR3 sequence: CASRQGTQPQHF. In DNA form, the CDR3 reads TGTGCCAGTAGACAGGGAACTCAGCCCCAGCATTTT. V usage is TRBV28 and J usage is TRBJ1-5; 7 bases agree with TRBD1. The CDR3 length is 12 residues. The V segment lost 9 bases and the J segment 6 bases; nucleotides outside the gene matches: 5. The V gene's germline CDR1 is MDHEN and CDR2 SYDVKM.

The V gene is TRBV5-4, the J gene TRBJ1-4, with D maybe TRBD1 (5 bases). The CDR3 consists of 15 residues. V dropped 4 bases and J dropped 2 bases, with 12 bases sitting between them. Germline lookup yields CDR1 SGHNT and CDR2 YYREEE (reference sequence). The CDR3 protein is CASSPGTGTNEKLFF. Written as DNA, the CDR3 is TGTGCCAGCAGCCCTGGGACGGGGACTAATGAAAAACTGTTTTTT.

The V call is TRBV19, the J call TRBJ2-3; D perhaps matches TRBD1 (6 bases). Germline-derived CDR1 and CDR2 are LNHDA and SQIVND (reference sequence). This CDR3 spans 16 amino acids. Trimming took 3 bases from V and 4 from J, leaving 17 bases between them. The CDR3 bases are TGTGCCAGTAGTATCCGGGACAAGAGGACAGCAGATACGCAGTATTTT. Translating it yields CASSIRDKRTADTQYF.

J is TRBJ2-1 and V is TRBV6-6; 9 bases match TRBD2. Germline CDR1 MNHNY, CDR2 SVGAGI (reference sequence). Trimming removed 2 bases from V and 9 bases from J; junction bases left unmatched: 8. The length of the CDR3 is 15 residues. CDR3 sequence reads: CASSYNLAGIGEQFF. CDR3 nucleotides: TGTGCCAGCAGTTACAACCTAGCGGGGATAGGTGAGCAGTTCTTC.

The chain is built from TRBV15 and TRBJ1-2, with D unresolved. The CDR3 is made up of 12 amino acids. Germline CDR1 reads LNHNV; CDR2 reads YYDKDF (reference sequence). The V end was cut by 3 bases, the J end by 3 bases, with 5 bases between. CDR3 region: CATSRQDYGYTF. As DNA, the CDR3 is TGTGCCACCAGCAGGCAAGACTATGGCTACACCTTC. Supplemented by reference TRBV15 and TRBJ1-2, the full variable domain reads DAMVIQNPRYQVTQFGKPVTLSCSQTLNHNVMYWYQQKSSQAPKLLFHYYDKDFNNEADTPDNFQSRRPNTSFCFLDIRSPGLGDTAMYLCATSRQDYGYTFGSGTRLTVV.